Shown below are 26 T cell receptor beta chains from a single sample sequenced in a study of T cells after yellow fever vaccination. TCRdb itself ran the 5' RACE reads through MiXCR, one entry per CDR3 protein. The sample yields about 150,000 distinct CDR3 sequences, approximately 6.6% seen once. Source: CD4+ T cells sorted from PBMCs, taken 10 days after the yellow fever booster vaccination. Every receptor here comes from a man aged 25 to 40 who received the YFV17D yellow fever vaccine.

This clonotype was recorded many times. This rearrangement joins TRBV6-5 to TRBJ2-2; no definite D call. Germline CDR1 is MNHEY and CDR2 is SVGAGI. The CDR3 has 14 residues. Trimming cost V 2 bases and J 4 bases, with 8 bases left between them. The CDR3 coding sequence is TGTGCCAGCAGTTACCACGGATCCACCGGGGAGCTGTTTTTT. Translating gives CASSYHGSTGELFF.

This clonotype has ten or more counts. J is TRBJ2-5 and V is TRBV20-1; TRBD2 aligns across 7 bases. Germline CDR1 reads DFQATT; CDR2 reads SNEGSKA (reference sequence). CDR3 size: 12 residues. Unmatched junction bases numbered 0, after V lost 1 base and J lost 4 bases. The CDR3 is CSARVAGETQYF. The DNA for the CDR3 is TGCAGTGCTAGAGTAGCGGGAGAGACCCAGTACTTC.

The rearrangement joins TRBV5-4 to TRBJ2-1; 10 bases agree with TRBD2. Germline-derived CDR1 and CDR2 are SGHNT and YYREEE (reference sequence). V shed 4 bases and J 8 bases; nucleotides not matched to a gene: 12. This CDR3 comprises 16 residues. This CDR3 is CASSASSGSGRDEQFF. In nucleotides, the CDR3 is TGTGCCAGCAGCGCGTCTAGCGGGAGCGGCCGCGATGAGCAGTTCTTC.

The chain carries TRBV3-1 and TRBJ2-1; D is uncertain. Germline V gene data show CDR1 as LGHDT and CDR2 as YNNKEL (reference sequence). V was shortened by 1 base and J by 8 bases, with 12 bases between the two germline ends. The CDR3 is 14 amino acids. CDR3 region: CASSQAQTPHEQFF. CDR3 in DNA: TGTGCCAGCAGCCAAGCCCAGACCCCCCATGAGCAGTTCTTC.

At least ten counts were recorded for this clonotype. The DNA for the CDR3 is TGCAGTGCAAGTCGGACAGGGCCCGAGCAGTACTTC. This sequence encodes CSASRTGPEQYF. The J gene is TRBJ2-7, the V gene TRBV20-1; the match to TRBD1 covers 8 bases. CDR3 length: 12 amino acids. J gave up 6 bases and V 6 bases, and 7 bases lay outside the gene matches. From germline, CDR1 is DFQATT and CDR2 SNEGSKA (reference sequence).

This clonotype was seen a few times. The chain links TRBV4-3 to TRBJ2-2, with D unclear. CDR3 size: 12 residues. Germline CDR1 is LGHNA and CDR2 is YSLEER. Trimming removed 3 bases at V and 8 bases at J, with 7 bases between. The CDR3 DNA is TGCGCCAGCAGCCACCCCTTGGGGGAGCTGTTTTTT. It encodes CASSHPLGELFF.

This clonotype was observed at least ten times. This chain uses TRBV20-1 with TRBJ2-3; unclear D gene. V gave up 5 bases and J gave up 4 bases, with 16 bases separating them. CDR3 length: 14 amino acids. Germline V gene data show CDR1 as DFQATT and CDR2 as SNEGSKA (reference sequence). CDR3 sequence: CSASRRVEADTQYF. CDR3 bases: TGCAGTGCTTCACGACGAGTAGAGGCAGATACGCAGTATTTT.

This clonotype was counted at least ten times. One end of the junction is discordant with germline, which a read error may explain. V usage is TRBV7-7 and J usage is TRBJ2-5, with a weak D call TRBD2 (6 bases). The CDR3 consists of 13 residues. Germline CDR1 and CDR2: SSHAT and FNYEAQ (reference sequence). As DNA, the CDR3 is TGTGCTAGCAGCCAACCGGGAGTAGAGACCCAGTACTTC. Translation: CASSQPGVETQYF.

This clonotype was counted at least ten times. The chain combines TRBV11-2 with TRBJ1-2; D call uncertain. V lost 5 bases and J lost 4, with 8 bases in between. This CDR3 spans 12 amino acids. CDR1 and CDR2 from the germline V gene are SGHAT and FQNNGV. CDR3 in amino acids: CASSVSPYGYTF. CDR3 coding DNA: TGTGCCAGCAGCGTAAGCCCCTATGGCTACACCTTC.

The chain joins TRBV20-1 to TRBJ1-4, with 9 bases aligning to TRBD1. V shed 5 bases and J 6 bases; nucleotides not matched to a gene: 4. Germline V CDR1 and CDR2: DFQATT, SNEGSKA (reference sequence). The CDR3 runs 13 residues. The CDR3 nucleotides read TGCAGTGCTCCCCGGGACAGGGATGAAAAACTGTTTTTT. It codes for CSAPRDRDEKLFF.

This clonotype was recorded many times. V gene TRBV20-1 combines with J gene TRBJ2-7; D not certain. This CDR3 comprises 14 residues. V dropped 2 bases and J dropped 0 bases, with 11 bases sitting between them. Germline V CDR1 and CDR2: DFQATT, SNEGSKA (reference sequence). The CDR3 DNA reads TGCAGTGCTAGACAGGCCAGAAGCTCCTACGAGCAGTACTTC. Its translation is CSARQARSSYEQYF.

This clonotype was seen ten or more times. The rearrangement joins TRBV7-6 to TRBJ2-5, with D hard to call. The CDR3 loop spans 12 amino acids. Germline CDR1 SGHVS, CDR2 FNYEAQ. The germline V and J ends were trimmed by 1 base and 5 bases, with 5 bases remaining between them. The CDR3 spells CASSLVSETQYF. CDR3 nucleotides: TGTGCCAGCAGCTTAGTCTCGGAGACCCAGTACTTC.

Comments on this clonotype: This sequence may be a read error, since a much larger clone differs from it by one base. This chain joins TRBV9 and TRBJ2-7; TRBD2 matches 13 bases. The CDR3 is 17 residues long. With 0 bases clipped from V and 3 bases from J, the junction kept 6 bases outside the gene matches. CDR1 and CDR2 (germline): SGDLS, YYNGEE. In DNA form, the CDR3 reads TGTGCCAGCAGCGTAGCGAGGACTAGCGGGAGTATCTACGAGCAGTACTTC. Amino acid sequence: CASSVARTSGSIYEQYF.

This clonotype was detected ten times or more. V is TRBV5-1 and J is TRBJ2-5, with 8 bases identical to TRBD1. The CDR3 runs to 13 residues. Trimming at V came to 4 bases and at J to 3 bases, leaving 2 bases not matched to a gene. Looked up from germline, CDR1 is SGHRS and CDR2 is YFSETQ. The CDR3 DNA follows: TGCGCCAGCAGCACGACAGGGGAAGAGACCCAGTACTTC. It encodes CASSTTGEETQYF.

This clonotype has at least ten counts. This rearrangement joins TRBV4-3 to TRBJ2-1, with D maybe TRBD2 (6 bases). Germline loops: CDR1 LGHNA, CDR2 YSLEER. V was trimmed by 0 bases and J by 5 bases, leaving 14 bases between them. The CDR3 has 16 residues. The CDR3 protein is CASSQDLGLLNNEQFF. In DNA, the CDR3 is TGCGCCAGCAGCCAAGATCTGGGACTCCTGAACAATGAGCAGTTCTTC.

Only a few counts were recorded for this clonotype. The chain carries TRBV20-1 and TRBJ1-2; D remains unclear. Per the germline V gene, CDR1 is DFQATT and CDR2 is SNEGSKA (reference sequence). This CDR3 spans 12 amino acids. Trimming took 5 bases from V and 8 from J, leaving 15 bases between them. The DNA for the CDR3 is TGCAGTGCTTTCAACCCTACTGGAGGCTACACCTTC. This translates into CSAFNPTGGYTF.

At least ten counts were recorded for this clonotype. This rearrangement joins TRBV20-1 to TRBJ2-2; maybe TRBD1 (5 bases). Trimming cost V 1 base and J 6 bases, with 6 bases left between them. The V gene's germline CDR1 is DFQATT and CDR2 SNEGSKA (reference sequence). The CDR3 runs 12 residues. CDR3 sequence: CSARVGAGELFF. For the CDR3, the DNA is TGCAGTGCTAGAGTAGGGGCCGGGGAGCTGTTTTTT.

This clonotype came up a few times. V gene TRBV20-1 combines with J gene TRBJ2-7; 14 nucleotides match TRBD2. Germline CDR1 DFQATT, CDR2 SNEGSKA (reference sequence). The CDR3 consists of 15 residues. Trimming cost V 0 bases and J 6 bases; bases outside gene matches: 4. The CDR3 protein is CSARDGGTSGSEQYF. CDR3 in DNA: TGCAGTGCTAGAGATGGGGGGACTAGCGGGAGCGAGCAGTACTTC.

The genes are TRBV18 and TRBJ1-2; D possibly corresponds to TRBD1 (5 bases). The CDR3 loop spans 15 amino acids. The V and J ends lost 3 bases and 3 bases respectively, with 14 bases between them. The germline V gene has CDR1 KGHSH and CDR2 LQKENI. CDR3 in amino acids: CASSPGPGGDYGYTF. The CDR3 DNA sequence: TGTGCCAGCTCACCCGGACCGGGGGGAGACTATGGCTACACCTTC. The complete variable domain, with remaining parts taken from reference TRBV18 and TRBJ1-2, reads NAGVMQNPRHLVRRRGQEARLRCSPMKGHSHVYWYRQLPEEGLKFMVYLQKENIIDESGMPKERFSAEFPKEGPSILRIQQVVRGDSAAYFCASSPGPGGDYGYTFGSGTRLTVV.

This clonotype was seen ten or more times. The V gene is TRBV25-1, the J gene TRBJ2-1; no firm D call. The CDR3 has 11 residues. Germline loops: CDR1 MGHDK, CDR2 SYGVNS. V was shortened by 6 bases and J by 8 bases, with 8 bases between the two germline ends. The CDR3 sequence is CASSPEHEQFF. CDR3 sequence (DNA): TGTGCCAGCAGCCCGGAGCATGAGCAGTTCTTC. Combining the CDR3 with reference TRBV25-1 and TRBJ2-1 gives the whole variable domain EADIYQTPRYLVIGTGKKITLECSQTMGHDKMYWYQQDPGMELHLIHYSYGVNSTEKGDLSSESTVSRIRTEHFPLTLESARPSHTSQYLCASSPEHEQFFGPGTRLTVL.

This clonotype was seen repeatedly, ten times or more. The chain is built from TRBV20-1 and TRBJ2-6; no clear D gene. V lost 0 bases, J lost 0 bases, and 3 bases lay in between. There are 14 residues in the CDR3. Germline V gene data show CDR1 as DFQATT and CDR2 as SNEGSKA (reference sequence). CDR3 protein: CSARDASGANVLTF. CDR3 DNA sequence: TGCAGTGCTAGAGACGCCTCTGGGGCCAACGTCCTGACTTTC.

Details on this clonotype: This may be a read error: a much more frequent sequence differs by one nucleotide. This rearrangement joins TRBV10-3 to TRBJ2-5, with D maybe TRBD2 (5 bases). Per the germline V gene, CDR1 is ENHRY and CDR2 is SYGVKD. This CDR3 contains 15 residues. Trimming pared 5 bases from V and 5 bases from J, leaving 18 bases between. CDR3 bases: TGTGCCATCAGTAATCAAGCGGAGTTTCATGAGACCCAGTACTTC. This translates into CAISNQAEFHETQYF.

This clonotype was counted only a few times. This chain joins TRBV18 and TRBJ2-7, with 9 bases fitting TRBD1. Germline values: CDR1 KGHSH, CDR2 LQKENI. With 0 bases clipped from V and 5 bases from J, the junction kept 5 bases outside the gene matches. The CDR3 totals 15 residues. In nucleotides, the CDR3 is TGTGCCAGCTCACCACCGGGACAGGGAAGGGACGAGCAGTACTTC. Protein sequence: CASSPPGQGRDEQYF.

This clonotype showed up many times. The chain joins TRBV7-9 to TRBJ2-3, with a possible D match to TRBD2 (6 bases). Per germline, CDR1 SEHNR and CDR2 FQNEAQ (reference sequence). This CDR3 spans 15 amino acids. Deletions cut 1 base from V and 0 bases from J, with 8 bases between. CDR3 amino acids: CASSLGSGSTDTQYF. CDR3 sequence (DNA): TGTGCCAGCAGCTTAGGGAGCGGGAGCACAGATACGCAGTATTTT.

This clonotype was counted ten times or more. The rearrangement joins TRBV20-1 to TRBJ2-2; 14 bases fit TRBD2. The CDR3 runs to 14 residues. The germline gives CDR1 DFQATT, CDR2 SNEGSKA (reference sequence). CDR3 DNA: TGCTCGGGGACTAGCGGGAGTAACACCGGGGAGCTGTTTTTT. Its translation is CSGTSGSNTGELFF.

This clonotype came up a few times. This chain links TRBV7-3 with TRBJ2-7; 10 bases map to TRBD1. The CDR3 is made up of 16 amino acids. Germline assignment: CDR1 SGHTA and CDR2 FQGTGA. J was trimmed by 2 bases and V by 2 bases; bases with no gene match: 6. For the CDR3, the DNA is TGTGCCAGCAGCTTACGAGCCGGACAGGGGGCCTACGAGCAGTACTTC. This encodes CASSLRAGQGAYEQYF.